Sequencing of this TCR beta chain was carried out in a study of OX40 agonist ivuxolimab in advanced cancers. Study details: In three patients, partial responses were observed, one with hepatocellular carcinoma and two with cutaneous melanoma. General observations from the study: The CD4+ and CD8+ T cells in the blood had expanded clonally by week 6 at 0.1 to 3.0 mg/kg.

Only in-frame clones appear in the TCRdb table, and some are missing; sequencing was by immunoSEQ multiplex PCR. Of fewer than 25,000 clones listed, about 85% were seen once; the top ten hold 16%. With respect to this clone: Its antigen is undetermined.

The sequence was collected from an adult with an advanced solid tumor such as melanoma, head and neck, liver or kidney cancer. The source was CD4+ or CD8+ T cells sorted from blood, collected in a trial of the OX40 agonist ivuxolimab.

The CDR3 protein is CASSYGTRNEKLFF. CDR3 sequence (DNA): TGTGCCAGCAGTTACGGGACCCGGAATGAAAAACTGTTTTTT. The V gene is TRBV6-5, the J gene TRBJ1-4; maybe TRBD1 (5 bases). V lost 2 bases and J 5 bases, leaving 9 bases between the germline ends. Germline-derived CDR1 and CDR2 are MNHEY and SVGAGI. The CDR3 contains 14 residues.